The 26 T cell receptor beta chains given below trace back to one sample, sequenced in a study of identifying expanded T cells in peripheral blood. Libraries were prepared by immunoSEQ multiplex PCR; TCRdb keeps only in-frame clonotypes and omits some of them. This sample yields around 120,000 clones, of which about four fifths are seen a single time; over 3% belongs to the top ten. The sequencing sample was made of blood. All receptors come from a person between 18 and 75 years old in good health.

The J gene is TRBJ2-7, the V gene TRBV10-1, with 7 bases fitting TRBD1. The CDR3 is 15 amino acids. V trimming: 2 bases; J trimming: 1 base; junction bases outside the gene matches: 5. Germline V gene lookup returns CDR1 WNHNN and CDR2 SYGVQD (reference sequence). In DNA, the CDR3 is TGCGCCAGCAGTGAGCTTTCGGGACAGTCCTACGAGCAGTACTTC. Encoded protein: CASSELSGQSYEQYF.

A few counts support this clone. The chain is built from TRBV19 and TRBJ2-1; 11 positions match TRBD2. J lost 10 bases, V lost 6 bases, and 11 bases had no gene match. Germline values: CDR1 LNHDA, CDR2 SQIVND (reference sequence). The CDR3 covers 15 residues. CDR3 sequence: CASRELAGAQMEQFF. CDR3 nucleotides: TGTGCCAGTAGGGAACTAGCGGGGGCCCAAATGGAGCAGTTCTTC.

V gene TRBV11-2 combines with J gene TRBJ2-3; 7 nucleotides align to TRBD1. The junction had 6 bases not matched to a gene; V was cut back by 6 bases and J by 3 bases. The CDR3 length is 14 residues. Germline V gene lookup returns CDR1 SGHAT and CDR2 FQNNGV. The CDR3 DNA follows: TGTGCCAGCAGTATAACAGGGGAGACAGATACGCAGTATTTT. Amino acids: CASSITGETDTQYF.

This clone was recorded many times. CDR3 sequence: CASSIGAGLSSYNEQFF. The CDR3 DNA sequence: TGTGCCAGTAGTATAGGGGCCGGGCTGAGCTCCTACAATGAGCAGTTCTTC. The chain joins TRBV19 to TRBJ2-1; D gene uncertain. CDR1 and CDR2 from the germline V gene are LNHDA and SQIVND (reference sequence). Trimming stripped 1 base from V and 0 bases from J, with 13 bases between. CDR3 size: 17 residues.

This clone has just one count. The chain links TRBV9 to TRBJ1-2; the match to TRBD1 covers 7 bases. Unmatched junction bases numbered 7, after V lost 6 bases and J lost 8 bases. The CDR3 totals 12 residues. The germline V gene has CDR1 SGDLS and CDR2 YYNGEE. The CDR3, as DNA: TGTGCCAGCACCCGACAGGGATGGGGCTACACCTTC. Protein sequence: CASTRQGWGYTF.

The V gene is TRBV11-3, the J gene TRBJ2-5, with 7 bases identical to TRBD2. This CDR3 has 13 residues. With V trimmed by 0 bases and J by 6 bases, 1 base remained unmatched. Germline loops: CDR1 SGHNT, CDR2 YENEEA. The CDR3 DNA sequence: TGTGCCAGCAGCTTAGAGGGGGGGAAGACCCAGTACTTC. It is translated as CASSLEGGKTQYF.

This clone has a single count. The genes are TRBV6-5 and TRBJ1-3; the D gene is possibly TRBD1 (6 bases). Germline assignment: CDR1 MNHEY and CDR2 SVGAGI. Trimming removed 3 bases at V and 5 bases at J, with 17 bases between. The CDR3 runs 16 residues. The CDR3 sequence: CASSYNLRQGRNTIYF. In DNA form, the CDR3 reads TGTGCCAGCAGTTATAACCTCAGGCAGGGGAGAAACACCATATATTTT.

The chain has TRBV6-6 and TRBJ1-2, with D unresolved. Germline V lookup: CDR1 MNHNY, CDR2 SVGAGI (reference sequence). There are 13 residues in the CDR3. Trimming cost V 1 base and J 4 bases, with 7 bases left between them. CDR3 sequence reads: CASSYLPRYGYTF. The DNA for the CDR3 is TGTGCCAGCAGTTACTTGCCGCGCTATGGCTACACCTTC.

This clone was recorded only once. The J gene is TRBJ2-1, the V gene TRBV5-1; 14 positions match TRBD2. The V gene end was trimmed by 0 bases and the J gene end by 5 bases; junction bases not matched to a gene: 4. The CDR3 spans 17 residues. Germline V lookup: CDR1 SGHRS, CDR2 YFSETQ. CDR3 in DNA: TGCGCCAGCAGCTTGGTGGGACTAGCGGGGGAAGACAATGAGCAGTTCTTC. This encodes CASSLVGLAGEDNEQFF. Looking up the rest from reference TRBV5-1 and TRBJ2-1 gives the full variable domain: KAGVTQTPRYLIKTRGQQVTLSCSPISGHRSVSWYQQTPGQGLQFLFEYFSETQRNKGNFPGRFSGRQFSNSRSEMNVSTLELGDSALYLCASSLVGLAGEDNEQFFGPGTRLTVL.

V and J are TRBV6-6 and TRBJ2-3; D not resolved. Deletions cut 6 bases from V and 4 bases from J, with 14 bases between. This CDR3 is 14 amino acids long. Germline V gene lookup returns CDR1 MNHNY and CDR2 SVGAGI (reference sequence). Here the CDR3 reads CASRPTFQSDTQYF. DNA for the CDR3: TGTGCCAGCAGACCAACCTTTCAATCAGATACGCAGTATTTT.

The V gene is TRBV11-2, the J gene TRBJ2-2; TRBD2 matches 13 bases. The V segment lost 5 bases and the J segment 8 bases; nucleotides outside the gene matches: 5. This CDR3 region has 15 residues. Germline CDR1 reads SGHAT; CDR2 reads FQNNGV. CDR3 in amino acids: CASSTGLAGVGELFF. The CDR3, as DNA: TGTGCCAGCAGCACCGGACTAGCGGGGGTAGGGGAGCTGTTTTTT.

The V gene is TRBV19, the J gene TRBJ2-2; no definite D call. The CDR3 has 13 residues. Germline V gives CDR1 LNHDA, CDR2 SQIVND (reference sequence). V was trimmed by 6 bases and J by 0 bases, leaving 5 bases between them. The CDR3 coding sequence is TGTGCCAGTAGGACATCGAACACCGGGGAGCTGTTTTTT. Translation: CASRTSNTGELFF.

The chain employs TRBV27 and TRBJ1-5; D gene uncertain. V was pared by 9 bases and J by 5 bases, with 14 bases between. The CDR3 runs 13 residues. Germline assignment: CDR1 MNHEY and CDR2 SMNVEV (reference sequence). This chain's CDR3 is CASSGSPYQPQHF. The CDR3 DNA follows: TGTGCCAGTTCAGGTTCCCCCTATCAGCCCCAGCATTTT.

The chain links TRBV5-1 to TRBJ2-7; the D gene could be TRBD1 or TRBD2 (5 bases each). This CDR3 contains 16 residues. Germline V gene sequence: CDR1 SGHRS, CDR2 YFSETQ. The germline V and J ends were trimmed by 4 bases and 3 bases, with 20 bases remaining between them. The CDR3 here is CASSPQAGTVIYEQYF. The CDR3 DNA sequence: TGCGCCAGCAGCCCCCAAGCAGGGACGGTTATCTACGAGCAGTACTTC. The full variable domain, in which reference TRBV5-1 and TRBJ2-7 provide the parts outside the CDR3, is KAGVTQTPRYLIKTRGQQVTLSCSPISGHRSVSWYQQTPGQGLQFLFEYFSETQRNKGNFPGRFSGRQFSNSRSEMNVSTLELGDSALYLCASSPQAGTVIYEQYFGPGTRLTVT.

V gene TRBV2 combines with J gene TRBJ2-3, with 7 bases matching TRBD1. In germline, CDR1 is SNHLY, CDR2 FYNNEI. CDR3 length equals 12 residues. J gave up 3 bases and V 7 bases, and 1 base lay outside the gene matches. The CDR3 region is CASNRGTDTQYF. In DNA form, the CDR3 reads TGTGCCAGCAACAGGGGAACAGATACGCAGTATTTT. Together with reference TRBV2 and TRBJ2-3, the CDR3 gives the full variable domain: EPEVTQTPSHQVTQMGQEVILRCVPISNHLYFYWYRQILGQKVEFLVSFYNNEISEKSEIFDDQFSVERPDGSNFTLKIRSTKLEDSAMYFCASNRGTDTQYFGPGTRLTVL.

This clone was recorded only once. V gene TRBV2 combines with J gene TRBJ2-5; D unresolved. This CDR3 comprises 16 residues. The germline V gene encodes CDR1 SNHLY and CDR2 FYNNEI. V shed 6 bases and J shed 2 bases, with 19 bases lying between them. The CDR3 loop reads CASRGTGPTRQETQYF. The CDR3 bases are TGTGCCAGCAGGGGTACGGGTCCTACGCGACAAGAGACCCAGTACTTC. Supplemented by reference TRBV2 and TRBJ2-5, the full variable domain reads EPEVTQTPSHQVTQMGQEVILRCVPISNHLYFYWYRQILGQKVEFLVSFYNNEISEKSEIFDDQFSVERPDGSNFTLKIRSTKLEDSAMYFCASRGTGPTRQETQYFGPGTRLLVL.

This clone was observed once. J is TRBJ1-3 and V is TRBV4-3; possible D gene TRBD1, 5 bases. The CDR3 loop spans 16 amino acids. Germline CDR1 reads LGHNA; CDR2 reads YSLEER. Trimming took 0 bases from V and 5 from J, leaving 14 bases between them. The CDR3 DNA reads as TGCGCCAGCAGCCAAGAAGGCGGGACGTTCCGAAACACCATATATTTT. Protein product: CASSQEGGTFRNTIYF.

The rearrangement uses TRBV7-6 and TRBJ2-1; TRBD2 matches 8 bases. The CDR3 is 17 residues long. CDR1 and CDR2 (germline): SGHVS, FNYEAQ. V shed 3 bases and J 8 bases; nucleotides not matched to a gene: 15. This chain's CDR3 is CASSFKTGTSVVDEQFF. The DNA of the CDR3 is TGTGCCAGCAGCTTCAAAACCGGGACTAGTGTGGTCGATGAGCAGTTCTTC.

V gene TRBV5-8 combines with J gene TRBJ2-5; D uncertain. V shed 0 bases and J shed 0 bases, with 15 bases lying between them. The CDR3 contains 17 residues. Germline V lookup: CDR1 SGHTS, CDR2 YDEGEE. CDR3: CASSLGRRYQYQETQYF. CDR3 in DNA: TGTGCCAGCAGCTTGGGGCGGAGATATCAGTACCAAGAGACCCAGTACTTC.

The chain recombines TRBV7-2 with TRBJ1-2; TRBD1 is a possible D gene (6 bases). The germline V gene has CDR1 SGHTA and CDR2 FQGNSA. Deletions cut 2 bases from V and 0 bases from J, with 22 bases between. CDR3 length: 19 residues. The CDR3 spells CASSLWVIRGQTPNYGYTF. DNA of the CDR3: TGTGCCAGCAGCTTATGGGTAATACGTGGACAGACCCCTAACTATGGCTACACCTTC.

The V gene is TRBV5-1, the J gene TRBJ1-5; 9 bases are a match to TRBD1. Germline trimming cut 0 bases from V and 7 bases from J; bases unmatched to any gene: 5. CDR3 length equals 15 residues. Germline assignment: CDR1 SGHRS and CDR2 YFSETQ. This CDR3 is CASSLGDRVEQPQHF. CDR3 DNA: TGCGCCAGCAGCTTGGGGGACAGGGTGGAACAGCCCCAGCATTTT.

This clone was observed a few times. The chain employs TRBV5-5 and TRBJ1-6; D is uncertain. This CDR3 is built from 16 residues. CDR1 is SGHKS, CDR2 YYEKEE, per germline (reference sequence). Trimming took 0 bases from V and 6 from J, leaving 13 bases between them. The DNA for the CDR3 is TGTGCCAGCAGCTTGGCCGGGGTAGGGTCTAATTCACCCCTCCACTTT. It codes for CASSLAGVGSNSPLHF.

The V call is TRBV19, the J call TRBJ2-7; either TRBD1 or TRBD2 may fit D (5 bases each). Germline V gene data show CDR1 as LNHDA and CDR2 as SQIVND (reference sequence). The V end was cut by 8 bases, the J end by 2 bases, with 25 bases between. CDR3 length: 17 amino acids. The CDR3 loop is CASSLSMGPTYAYEQYF. In DNA form, the CDR3 reads TGTGCCAGTTCCCTCAGCATGGGACCTACTTATGCCTACGAGCAGTACTTC.

The chain joins TRBV5-1 to TRBJ2-7; TRBD2 is a possible D gene (5 bases). The CDR3 is made up of 14 amino acids. Germline assignment: CDR1 SGHRS and CDR2 YFSETQ. V was trimmed by 5 bases and J by 1 base, leaving 13 bases between them. CDR3 DNA sequence: TGCGCCAGCAGGGCGGGTAGCAGATCCTACGAGCAGTACTTC. Translating gives CASRAGSRSYEQYF.

The rearrangement joins TRBV7-9 to TRBJ2-7, with a weak D call TRBD1 (5 bases). The CDR3 runs to 15 residues. Trimming removed 6 bases from V and 0 bases from J, with 15 bases in between. Germline V CDR1 and CDR2: SEHNR, FQNEAQ (reference sequence). The CDR3 DNA sequence: TGTGCCAGCAGTTTGCTGGGGCAGCCCTCCTACGAGCAGTACTTC. Its protein is CASSLLGQPSYEQYF.

The V call is TRBV7-2, the J call TRBJ2-7; 9 bases agree with TRBD1. The CDR3 spans 14 residues. Germline lookup yields CDR1 SGHTA and CDR2 FQGNSA. J was trimmed by 6 bases and V by 5 bases; bases with no gene match: 8. Here the CDR3 DNA reads TGTGCCAGCAGCCTCGGACAGGGGTCTGCCGAGCAGTACTTC. Its protein is CASSLGQGSAEQYF.